Listed below are T cell receptor beta chains from one sample, sequenced in a study of T cell repertoires and leukemia-associated antigens. No antigen has been assigned to these receptors. Using its own MiXCR run on the 5' RACE reads, TCRdb lists one record per CDR3 protein. The table has approximately 12,000 distinct CDR3 sequences, over 40% seen once. The sequencing sample was made of CD3+ T cells sorted from blood and cultured. These receptors were collected from a female donor in good health. CDR3s include the opening cysteine and the closing phenylalanine or tryptophan.

v_gene: TRBV10-3
CDR3aa: CAISDQGSRKSSYNEQFF

v_gene: TRBV5-1
CDR3aa: CASRRGVIDNEQFF

v_gene: TRBV5-4
CDR3aa: CASSFGLAGGGELFF

v_gene: TRBV12-3/TRBV12-4
CDR3aa: CASSSGLAGGVSTDTQYF

v_gene: TRBV11-2
CDR3aa: CASSLPEYEQYF

v_gene: TRBV6-6
CDR3aa: CARGNRLNEKLFF

v_gene: TRBV4-1
CDR3aa: CASSQGDGSLAGGFF

v_gene: TRBV28
CDR3aa: CASSTHSGTGPNTEAFF

v_gene: TRBV7-2
CDR3aa: CASSVKRRGQYF

v_gene: TRBV20-1
CDR3aa: CSASSRPGQGGQPQHF

v_gene: TRBV28
CDR3aa: CASSLYGSTTGELFF

v_gene: TRBV28
CDR3aa: CATNPTGLGGYTF

v_gene: TRBV5-1
CDR3aa: CASSLSGQATNEKLFF